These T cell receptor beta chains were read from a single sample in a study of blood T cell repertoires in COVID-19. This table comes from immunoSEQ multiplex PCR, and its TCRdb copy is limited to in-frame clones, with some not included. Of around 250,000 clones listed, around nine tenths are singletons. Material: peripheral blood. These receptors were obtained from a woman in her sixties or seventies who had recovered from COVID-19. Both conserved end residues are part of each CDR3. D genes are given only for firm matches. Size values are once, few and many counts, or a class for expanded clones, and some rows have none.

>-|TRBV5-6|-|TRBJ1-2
TGTGCCAGCAGCTTGCCCGCGGGGGCTGGCTACACCTTC
CASSLPAGAGYTF
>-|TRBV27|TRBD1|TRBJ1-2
TGTGCCAGCAGGAACAGGGGCGGCTATGGCTACACCTTC
CASRNRGGYGYTF
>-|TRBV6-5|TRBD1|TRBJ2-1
TGTGCCAGCATTTCCCCGGGACAGTGGTTCAATGAGCAGTTCTTC
CASISPGQWFNEQFF
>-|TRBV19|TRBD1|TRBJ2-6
TGTGCCGCATCAGGGGGTTCCGGGGCCAACGTCCTGACTTTC
CAASGGSGANVLTF
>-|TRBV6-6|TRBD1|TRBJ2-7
TGTGCCAGCAGTTTGGACAGGGGGAACTACGAGCAGTACTTC
CASSLDRGNYEQYF
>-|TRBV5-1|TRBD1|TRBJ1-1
TGCGCCAGCAGCTCCGGACAGGGATCCCATGAAGCTTTCTTT
CASSSGQGSHEAFF
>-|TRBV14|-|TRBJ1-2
TGTGCCAGCAGCCAAGACCGGTTTACTAGCTACACCTTC
CASSQDRFTSYTF
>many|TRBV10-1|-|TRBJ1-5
TGCGCCAGCAGCGGGTCCATTAGGGGCAAGCAGCAGCCCCAGCATTTT
CASSGSIRGKQQPQHF
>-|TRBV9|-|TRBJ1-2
TGTGCCAGCAGCGTAGTAGAGGATGGCTACACCTTC
CASSVVEDGYTF
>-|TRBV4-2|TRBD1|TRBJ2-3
TGTGCCAGCAGCCTTCATTTTGGCGCAGGGGGCACTAGCACAGATACGCAGTATTTT
CASSLHFGAGGTSTDTQYF
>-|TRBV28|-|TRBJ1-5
TGTGCCAGCAATGTTTATCCCCAGCCCCAGCATTTT
CASNVYPQPQHF
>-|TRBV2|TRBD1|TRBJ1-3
TGTGCCAGCAGGCCCGACAGGGTTGGAAACACCATATATTTT
CASRPDRVGNTIYF
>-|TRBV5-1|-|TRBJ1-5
TGCGCCAGCAGCTTGGGTGGGTCAGGATCTCAGCCCCAGCATTTT
CASSLGGSGSQPQHF
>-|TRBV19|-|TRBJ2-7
TGTGCCAGTAGTTGGGACTCCGGAGCGGGGCAGTACTTC
CASSWDSGAGQYF
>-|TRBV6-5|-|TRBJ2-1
TGTGCCAGCAGAGCCGACAGTTACAATGAGCAGTTCTTC
CASRADSYNEQFF
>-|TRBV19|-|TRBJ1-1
TGTGCCAGTAGTCGGGGGGGGAGCGGAACTGAAGCTTTCTTT
CASSRGGSGTEAFF
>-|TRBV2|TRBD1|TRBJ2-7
TGTGCCAGCACCCCCAGGGGACACCTCAGGGGGTACGAGCAGTACTTC
CASTPRGHLRGYEQYF
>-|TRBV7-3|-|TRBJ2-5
TGTGCCAGCAGCTCAGGGGGGCAGGAGACCCAGTACTTC
CASSSGGQETQYF
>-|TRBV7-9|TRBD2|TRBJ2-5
TGTGCCAGCAGGCCAACCGGGACTAGTGAGACCCAGTACTTC
CASRPTGTSETQYF
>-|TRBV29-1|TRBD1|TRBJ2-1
TGCAGCGTTGCGAGGACAGGCGCCTACAATGAGCAGTTCTTC
CSVARTGAYNEQFF
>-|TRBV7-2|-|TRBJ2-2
TGTGCCAGCAGTCGAGAGGGCGGGGCCCTCGCCGGGGAGCTGTTTTTT
CASSREGGALAGELFF
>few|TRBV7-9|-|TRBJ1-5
TGTGCCAGCAGCCCAGGTTGGGCCGGCATCAATCAGCCCCAGCATTTT
CASSPGWAGINQPQHF
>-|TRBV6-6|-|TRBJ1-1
TGTGCCAGCAGTACAGGCCTGAACACTGAAGCTTTCTTT
CASSTGLNTEAFF
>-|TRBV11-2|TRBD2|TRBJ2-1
TGTGCCAGCAGCTTAGGGTTTTTAGCGGGGGACTCCTACAATGAGCAGTTCTTC
CASSLGFLAGDSYNEQFF
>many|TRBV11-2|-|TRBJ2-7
TGTGCCAGCAGCGTCGGGACACCCACCTACGAGCAGTACTTC
CASSVGTPTYEQYF
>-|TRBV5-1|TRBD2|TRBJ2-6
TGCGCCAGCAGCCGAGCGGGACCGATCTCTGGGGCCAACGTCCTGACTTTC
CASSRAGPISGANVLTF
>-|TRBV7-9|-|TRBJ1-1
TGTGCCAGCAGCTTTCCCGAGGGTCTTGAAGCTTTCTTT
CASSFPEGLEAFF
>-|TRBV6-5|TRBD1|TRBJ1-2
TGTGCCAGCAGTTATCTTATTGGGACAGGGGGCGTTGGCTACACCTTC
CASSYLIGTGGVGYTF
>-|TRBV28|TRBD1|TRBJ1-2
TGTGCCAGCAGTCCGCCCGCCGGGACAGGGAATGGCTACACCTTC
CASSPPAGTGNGYTF
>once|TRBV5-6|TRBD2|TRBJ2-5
TGTGCCAGCAGCTTTCCCAGCGGGGGGAGGGAGACCCAGTACTTC
CASSFPSGGRETQYF
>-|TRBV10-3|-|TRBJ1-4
TGTGCCACCGCAGGGTTCACTAATGAAAAACTGTTTTTT
CATAGFTNEKLFF
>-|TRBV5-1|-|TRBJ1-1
TGCGCCAGCAGCTACACAGGGTATGATACTGAAGCTTTCTTT
CASSYTGYDTEAFF
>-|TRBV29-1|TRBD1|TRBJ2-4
TGCAGCGCGGGACAGGGTAAAAACATTCAGTACTTC
CSAGQGKNIQYF
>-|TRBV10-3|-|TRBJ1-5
TGTGCCTCGACAGAGAATGTTGGTCAGCCCCAGCATTTT
CASTENVGQPQHF
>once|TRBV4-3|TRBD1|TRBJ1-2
TGCGCCAGCAGCCAAGATCGACAGGGGAGTGGACTTTATGGCTACACCTTC
CASSQDRQGSGLYGYTF
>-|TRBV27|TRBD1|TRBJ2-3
TGTGCCAGCAGTTTAATCAGGGGGCTGGGCACAGATACGCAGTATTTT
CASSLIRGLGTDTQYF
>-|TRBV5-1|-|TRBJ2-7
TGCGCCAGCAGCCCTTGGACAGCCTTCCTAACCTACGAGCAGTACTTC
CASSPWTAFLTYEQYF
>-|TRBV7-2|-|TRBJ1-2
TGTGCCAGCAGCTTATTATCAGGCTATGGCTACACCTTC
CASSLLSGYGYTF
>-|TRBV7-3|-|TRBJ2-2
TGTGCCAGCAGCTTAAATCCCAGGACAACCGGGGAGCTGTTTTTT
CASSLNPRTTGELFF
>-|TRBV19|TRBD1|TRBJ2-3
TGTGCCAGTAGCCCCGACAGGGGGCAAACAGATACGCAGTATTTT
CASSPDRGQTDTQYF
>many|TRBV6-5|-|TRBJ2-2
TGTGCCAGCAGTTACGCCGCGGCCGGGGAGCTGTTTTTT
CASSYAAAGELFF
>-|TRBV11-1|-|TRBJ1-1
TGTGCCAGCAGCCGCCCGGGGGTGAACACTGAAGCTTTCTTT
CASSRPGVNTEAFF
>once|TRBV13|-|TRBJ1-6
TGTGCCAGCAGCTCTAACATCGACAGGTCGGCCTCACCCCTCCACTTT
CASSSNIDRSASPLHF
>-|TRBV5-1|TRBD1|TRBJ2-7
TGCGCCAGCAGCCGGGGGGACAGGGGAGCCTACGAGCAGTACTTC
CASSRGDRGAYEQYF
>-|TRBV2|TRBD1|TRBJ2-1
TGTGCCAGCAGTAACAGGGGGTTGAGCTCCTACAATGAGCAGTTCTTC
CASSNRGLSSYNEQFF
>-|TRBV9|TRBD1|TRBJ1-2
TGTGCCAGCAGCGTAATTACAGGGGAACTCTATGGCTACACCTTC
CASSVITGELYGYTF
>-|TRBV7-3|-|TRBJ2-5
TGTGCCAGCAGCTTAATTTCACAAGAGACCCAGTACTTC
CASSLISQETQYF
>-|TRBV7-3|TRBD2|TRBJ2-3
TGTGCCAGCAGCCTAAGCGGGGGGCTCACAGATACGCAGTATTTT
CASSLSGGLTDTQYF
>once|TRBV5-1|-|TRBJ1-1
TGCGCCAGCAGCCTAGACGGGATTAACACTGAAGCTTTCTTT
CASSLDGINTEAFF
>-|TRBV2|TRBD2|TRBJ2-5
TGTGCCAGCAAGTTCGTAGCGGGGGTCCCTTCCCAGTACTTC
CASKFVAGVPSQYF
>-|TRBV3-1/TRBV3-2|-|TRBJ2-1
TGTGCCAGCAGCCAAATCCGGGAGCAGTTCTTC
CASSQIREQFF
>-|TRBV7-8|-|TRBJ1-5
TGTGCCAGCAGCTTAGCTCGGCGGTTCAATCAGCCCCAGCATTTT
CASSLARRFNQPQHF